The sample holds one count of the clone carrying this T cell receptor beta chain. This sample is part of a study of blood T cell repertoires in COVID-19. The CDR3 covers 18 residues. Unmatched junction bases numbered 11, after V lost 0 bases and J lost 4 bases. Germline V CDR1 and CDR2: SGHTA, FQGNSA. Clones were sequenced by immunoSEQ multiplex PCR, and TCRdb holds only the in-frame ones, with some missing. The sample includes more than 250,000 clones, 92% seen only once; the top ten take less than 20%. Sequencing was carried out using PBMCs or T cells enriched from blood (not recorded which). The V call is TRBV7-2, the J call TRBJ2-2; 7 nucleotides align to TRBD2. This sequence was found in a woman in her twenties or thirties who had recovered from COVID-19. The CDR3 DNA reads as TGTGCCAGCAGCTTAGCCCCGGGGGGAGGGCTACGCACCGGGGAGCTGTTTTTT. This sequence encodes CASSLAPGGGLRTGELFF.